The rows below give T cell receptor beta chains drawn from one sample of a study of cytomegalovirus exposure and HLA in healthy donors. The protocol was immunoSEQ multiplex PCR, while the TCRdb copy is restricted to in-frame clones and leaves out a portion. The table shows 180,000 or so clones, with about three quarters occurring only once. Specimen: PBMCs. Receptors originate from a man aged 18 to 30 in good health and CMV-seronegative. Each CDR3 is given with its conserved first and last residue. The D gene is left open where the match is weak. Size tells how often a clone was seen (once, few, many) or the class of an expanded clone, and some rows leave it out.

j_call clone_size d_call v_call cdr3_nt cdr3_aa
TRBJ2-3 NA TRBD2 TRBV5-6 TGTGCCAGCAGACCCGGGGGGGGAGATACGCAGTATTTT CASRPGGGDTQYF
TRBJ1-6 NA TRBD1 TRBV4-2 TGTGCCAGCAGCCAACGCTCGCCGGGACAGGGATCAGGGGAGTCACCCCTCCACTTT CASSQRSPGQGSGESPLHF
TRBJ2-1 NA TRBD2 TRBV18 TGTGCCAGCTCACCACGAGGTGGGAGGGTGGTAAATGAGCAGTTCTTC CASSPRGGRVVNEQFF
TRBJ2-6 NA NA TRBV6-5 TGTGCCAGCAGTTACGATGAGTACTCTGGGGCCAACGTCCTGACTTTC CASSYDEYSGANVLTF
TRBJ2-2 NA NA TRBV6-6 TGTGCCAGCAGTTACTCGATTCGGGTTACCGGGGAGCTGTTTTTT CASSYSIRVTGELFF
TRBJ2-2 NA TRBD1 TRBV2 TGTGCCAGCGGGGGACAGGGGGCGGGCGGGGAGCTGTTTTTT CASGGQGAGGELFF
TRBJ2-1 NA TRBD2 TRBV30 TGTGCCTGGAGGGGGAGGACTAGCGATCGGAATGAGCAGTTCTTC CAWRGRTSDRNEQFF
TRBJ1-5 NA NA TRBV12-5 TGTGCTAGTGGTCTCGCCTCCTTGGGGAGGGTTAGCAATCAGCCCCAGCATTTT CASGLASLGRVSNQPQHF
TRBJ1-3 NA TRBD1 TRBV30 TGTGCCTGGAATCCGGGACAGGGGTTTTTGCCAAATGGAAACACCATATATTTT CAWNPGQGFLPNGNTIYF
TRBJ1-6 NA NA TRBV19 TGTGCCAGTAGTCCCCAGGGTAATCGGTCACCCCTCCACTTT CASSPQGNRSPLHF
TRBJ1-1 NA NA TRBV29-1 TGCAGCGTTGGGGACACGGGGACTGAAGCTTTCTTT CSVGDTGTEAFF
TRBJ2-3 NA NA TRBV18 TGTGCCAGCTCACCCGTCCCCGGACTCGGCACAGATACGCAGTATTTT CASSPVPGLGTDTQYF
TRBJ2-3 once TRBD2 TRBV9 TGTGCCAGCAGCGTACAGGGACTAAACACAGATACGCAGTATTTT CASSVQGLNTDTQYF
TRBJ2-7 NA TRBD2 TRBV5-4 TGTGCCAGCAGCTTGCGGGGCGGGAGGATCAACGAGCAGTACTTC CASSLRGGRINEQYF
TRBJ1-3 NA NA TRBV9 TGTGCCAGCAGCGGCTCCTTTGCGCCCCCTGGAAACACCATATATTTT CASSGSFAPPGNTIYF
TRBJ2-1 NA TRBD2 TRBV5-1 TGCGCCAGCCGCCGATTGGGGCGGGGGATCTACAATGAGCAGTTCTTC CASRRLGRGIYNEQFF
TRBJ1-3 once NA TRBV25-1 TGTGCCAGCAGTGGGGGCCCCTTTTTCAACACCATATATTTT CASSGGPFFNTIYF
TRBJ2-1 NA TRBD2 TRBV7-8 TGTGCCAGCAGCTCAAGACTAGCGGACTACAATGAGCAGTTCTTC CASSSRLADYNEQFF
TRBJ1-4 NA NA TRBV5-1 TGCGCCAGCAGCCTCGACAGCGCTAATGAAAAACTGTTTTTT CASSLDSANEKLFF
TRBJ1-1 NA NA TRBV19 TGTGCCAGTAGCCTAGGGGAGGGGATCACTGAAGCTTTCTTT CASSLGEGITEAFF
TRBJ2-3 NA TRBD1 TRBV19 TGTGCCAGTAGGGACAGGGGGCGGGAAGATACGCAGTATTTT CASRDRGREDTQYF
TRBJ1-6 few TRBD1 TRBV30 TGTGCCTGGCAGACAGGGGGGAATTCACCCCTCCACTTT CAWQTGGNSPLHF
TRBJ2-7 NA TRBD2 TRBV4-2 TGTGCCAGCAGCCAGGGGAGGGGAGGGGTCTACGAGCAGTACTTC CASSQGRGGVYEQYF
TRBJ2-5 NA NA TRBV15 TGTGCCACCAGCAGAGCTTCGGAGGGGGAGACCCAGTACTTC CATSRASEGETQYF
TRBJ1-6 NA TRBD1 TRBV6-5 TGTGCCAGCAGTTACATGGACAGGGATAATTCACCCCTCCACTTT CASSYMDRDNSPLHF
TRBJ2-1 NA TRBD2 TRBV6-4 TGTGCCAGCAGTGACGGGACTAGCAATGAGCAGTTCTTC CASSDGTSNEQFF
TRBJ2-7 NA NA TRBV6-6 TGTGCCAGCCGACGGCAGGGGCAGGACTACGAGCAGTACTTC CASRRQGQDYEQYF
TRBJ2-7 NA NA TRBV18 TGTGCCAGCTCACCACCGCACAGTTCCTACGAGCAGTACTTC CASSPPHSSYEQYF
TRBJ2-5 NA TRBD2 TRBV7-3 TGTGCCAGCAGCAAGGGGCTAGCGGGGGAAGAGACCCAGTACTTC CASSKGLAGEETQYF
TRBJ1-6 NA NA TRBV6-5 TGTGCCAGCAGTTACAAATGGAGCTCCTATAATTCACCCCTCCACTTT CASSYKWSSYNSPLHF
TRBJ1-5 NA NA TRBV7-2 TGTGCCAGCAGCTTAGCAGGGACTGAGACAAATCAGCCCCAGCATTTT CASSLAGTETNQPQHF
TRBJ2-2 NA NA TRBV28 TGTGCCAGCCGATTTGGTAGTCATCCCAACGGGGAGCTGTTTTTT CASRFGSHPNGELFF
TRBJ2-5 NA TRBD2 TRBV7-2 TGTGCCAGCAGCTTAGATAGGTTGCGGGGGAGCCAAGAGACCCAGTACTTC CASSLDRLRGSQETQYF
TRBJ2-3 NA TRBD2 TRBV5-4 TGTGCCAGCAGGTTTGGGGGAGGGCCCGGCACAGATACGCAGTATTTT CASRFGGGPGTDTQYF
TRBJ2-3 NA NA TRBV5-1 TGCGCCAGCAAAGGACAGTTTAGCACAGATACGCAGTATTTT CASKGQFSTDTQYF
TRBJ2-3 NA TRBD2 TRBV27 TGTGCCAGCAGTCTCTCGGGACTAGCAGCTAGCACAGATACGCAGTATTTT CASSLSGLAASTDTQYF
TRBJ1-5 NA NA TRBV7-9 TGTGCCAGCAGCCTGGGGGCAAGTCAGCCCCAGCATTTT CASSLGASQPQHF
TRBJ1-4 NA NA TRBV15 TGTGCCACCAGCATTAACGGCGGTAATGAAAAACTGTTTTTT CATSINGGNEKLFF
TRBJ2-7 few TRBD1 TRBV29-1 TGCAGCGTGACAGGGGGTCGTGGCGAGCAGTACTTC CSVTGGRGEQYF
TRBJ2-3 few TRBD2 TRBV5-1 TGCGCCAGCAGCATATCGGGGGGGCGGGATACGCAGTATTTT CASSISGGRDTQYF
TRBJ1-4 NA NA TRBV7-2 TGTGCCAGCAGCTTAGGGGGGCTCGGTAATGAAAAACTGTTTTTT CASSLGGLGNEKLFF
TRBJ2-1 NA TRBD2 TRBV9 TGTGCCAGCAGCGCACAAAAGACTAGCGGGAGATTGGATGAGCAGTTCTTC CASSAQKTSGRLDEQFF
TRBJ1-6 NA NA TRBV27 TGTGCCAGCAGTTTAACAGGGCCCTCTACTAATTCACCCCTCCACTTT CASSLTGPSTNSPLHF
TRBJ1-1 NA TRBD1 TRBV5-4 TGTGCCAGCAGCTCGGACAGGATGAACACTGAAGCTTTCTTT CASSSDRMNTEAFF